This T cell receptor beta chain emerged from a study of vaccination and CD4 T cells after COVID-19. Study details: A vaccine, either BNT162b2 or mRNA-1273, was given to participants in two doses.

Cultured CD4+ T cells had their DNA profiled by the Oncomine TCR Beta short-read assay. Researchers extracted genomic DNA from CD4+ T cells that had been cultured. TCRdb itself ran the PCR reads through MiXCR, one entry per CDR3 protein. This sample has fewer than 16,000 distinct CDR3 sequences, with approximately 53% found just once. Noted treatment: approximately 9-day PBMC culture with coronavirus spike peptide pools or control peptides (ViraFEST assay). In this sample, this clonotype is medium-sized. Its antigen remains unidentified. V dropped 8 bases and J dropped 6; count of bases not matched to a gene: 9. The germline CDR1 and CDR2 sequences are MNHNS and SASEGT. CDR3 length: 15 residues.

The J gene is TRBJ2-1, the V gene TRBV6-1; 11 positions match TRBD1. Sequencing was done on a sample of CD4+ T cells from blood, cultured in vitro. The sequence derives from a human donor who had recovered from COVID-19. The CDR3 DNA sequence: TGTGCCAGCCATACCGGGACAGGGGGGTTCAATGAGCAGTTCTTC. Amino acid sequence: CASHTGTGGFNEQFF.